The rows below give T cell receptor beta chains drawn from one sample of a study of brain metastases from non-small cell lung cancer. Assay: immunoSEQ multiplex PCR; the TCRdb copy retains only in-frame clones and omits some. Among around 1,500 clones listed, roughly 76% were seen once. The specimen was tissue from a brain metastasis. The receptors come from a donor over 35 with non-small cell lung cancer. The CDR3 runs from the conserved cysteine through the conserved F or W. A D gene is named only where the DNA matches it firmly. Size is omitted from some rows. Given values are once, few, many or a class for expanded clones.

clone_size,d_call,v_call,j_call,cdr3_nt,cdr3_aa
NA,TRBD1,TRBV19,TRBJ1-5,TGTGCCAGTAGTATGACAGGGGAGAGTCAGCCCCAGCATTTT,CASSMTGESQPQHF
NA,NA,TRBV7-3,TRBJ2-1,TGTGCCAGCAGCTCACAGGCCCCTAGCTCCTACAATGAGCAGTTCTTC,CASSSQAPSSYNEQFF
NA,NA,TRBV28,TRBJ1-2,TGTGCCCCTTGGGTCAGGGGCCCTCTTCAATATGGCTACACCTTC,CAPWVRGPLQYGYTF
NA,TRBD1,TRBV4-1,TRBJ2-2,TGCGCCAGCAGCCATCCATATGGACAGGGGTCAACAAAACTTACCGGGGAGCTGTTTTTT,CASSHPYGQGSTKLTGELFF
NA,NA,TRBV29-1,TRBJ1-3,TGCAGCGTTGAGGAGAGATTCTCTGGAAACACCATATATTTT,CSVEERFSGNTIYF
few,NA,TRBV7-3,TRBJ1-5,TGTGCCAGCAGCCAGACCCCCGATCAGCCCCAGCATTTT,CASSQTPDQPQHF
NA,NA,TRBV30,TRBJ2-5,TGTGCCTGGAGTAGGGGGCAGGGGAGGCAAGAGACCCAGTACTTC,CAWSRGQGRQETQYF
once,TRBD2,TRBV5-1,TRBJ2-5,TGCGCCAGCAGCCCCGGGACTAGCGGGGGGCCGGGGGAGACCCAGTACTTC,CASSPGTSGGPGETQYF
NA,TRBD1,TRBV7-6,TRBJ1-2,TGTGCCAGCAGCTTAGCGGCCGCAGACAGGGGCTATGGCTACACCTTC,CASSLAAADRGYGYTF
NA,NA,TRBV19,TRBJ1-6,TGTGCCAGTATGCGACAGCAGAATTCACCCCTCCACTTT,CASMRQQNSPLHF
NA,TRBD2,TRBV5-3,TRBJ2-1,TGTGCCAGAAGCTTGTACAGCGGGGAGAACAATGAGCAGTTCTTC,CARSLYSGENNEQFF
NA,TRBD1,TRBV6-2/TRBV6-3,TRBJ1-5,TGTGCCAGCAGTGGACAGGTGACATATCAGCCCCAGCATTTT,CASSGQVTYQPQHF
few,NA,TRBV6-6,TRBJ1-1,TGTGCCAGCAGTTACAATTCGCCGATAGAAGCTTTCTTT,CASSYNSPIEAFF
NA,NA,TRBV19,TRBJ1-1,TGTGCCAGTAGTCCTACTTCGGGGATCCACACTGAAGCTTTCTTT,CASSPTSGIHTEAFF
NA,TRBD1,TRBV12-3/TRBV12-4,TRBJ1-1,TGTGCCAGCCCCACCGGGACAGTGCTTGAAGCTTTCTTT,CASPTGTVLEAFF
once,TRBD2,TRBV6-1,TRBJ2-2,TGTGCCAGCAGTGCTCTAGCGGGGGGCTCATACACCGGGGAGCTGTTTTTT,CASSALAGGSYTGELFF
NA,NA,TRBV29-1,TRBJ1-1,TGCAGTGCCCAGGTACAGTCCATGAACACTGAAGCTTTCTTT,CSAQVQSMNTEAFF
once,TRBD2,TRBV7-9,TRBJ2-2,TGTGCCAGCAGCCCCGGACTAGCAGCGAACACCGGGGAGCTGTTTTTT,CASSPGLAANTGELFF
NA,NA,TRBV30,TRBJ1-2,TGTGCCTGGTACCAAGACAGAGCTAACTATGGCTACACCTTC,CAWYQDRANYGYTF
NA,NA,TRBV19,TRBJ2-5,TGTGCCAGTAGTATAGAGGGGGTCAGGGAGACCCAGTACTTC,CASSIEGVRETQYF
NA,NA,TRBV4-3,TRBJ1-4,TGCGCCAGCAGCCAAGAATCCAGGGCGGGTGAAAAACTGTTTTTT,CASSQESRAGEKLFF
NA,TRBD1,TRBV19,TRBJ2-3,TGTGCCAGTAGTACTTCAGGGGGCCGAAGCACAGATACGCAGTATTTT,CASSTSGGRSTDTQYF
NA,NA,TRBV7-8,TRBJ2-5,TGTGCCAGCAGCCAAAATGGGTGGGGAGAGACCCAGTACTTC,CASSQNGWGETQYF
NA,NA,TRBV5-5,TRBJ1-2,TGTGCCAGCAGTCGGGACTACAACCCATCGGTATATGGCTACACCTTC,CASSRDYNPSVYGYTF
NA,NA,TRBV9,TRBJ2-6,TGTGCCAGCAGCGTAGTGGGCTCTGGGGCCAACGTCCTGACTTTC,CASSVVGSGANVLTF
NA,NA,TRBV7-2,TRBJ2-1,TGTGCCAGCAGCTCCCCTCAGGATGGAGGCTCCTACAATGAGCAGTTCTTC,CASSSPQDGGSYNEQFF
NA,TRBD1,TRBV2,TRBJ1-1,TGTGCCAGCAGTACGGGACAGGGAATGAACACTGAAGCTTTCTTT,CASSTGQGMNTEAFF
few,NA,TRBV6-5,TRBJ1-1,TGTGCCAGCAGACAAAAAGGGGGGATGAACACTGAAGCTTTCTTT,CASRQKGGMNTEAFF
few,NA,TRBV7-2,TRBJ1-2,TGTGCCAGCAGCGAACAAGGGCCGTGGGACTATGGCTACACCTTC,CASSEQGPWDYGYTF
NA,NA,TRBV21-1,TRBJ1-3,TGTGCCAGCAGCAAAGCGGCTTCTGGAAACACCATATATTTT,CASSKAASGNTIYF
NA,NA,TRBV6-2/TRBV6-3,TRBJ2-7,TGTGCCAGCAGTTACTCCTGGGAGCAGTACTTC,CASSYSWEQYF